This T cell receptor beta chain was captured in a study of T cell clones after liver transplantation. Study-wide background: Patients counted as tolerant after at least one year off all immunosuppression, enzymes not exceeding twice normal.

Here immunoSEQ multiplex PCR was the method, and the copy in TCRdb shows in-frame clones only, minus some. The sample contains about 5,800 clones, about 28% of which appear only once. With regard to this clone: Its antigen is not identified.

Notes on the study in general: Graft donor-reactive T cells possibly entered the graft instead of undergoing deletion. The donor-reactive repertoire was only partly measurable in a couple of subjects, lacking donor cells.

Germline V lookup: CDR1 SEHNR, CDR2 FQNEAQ (reference sequence). V dropped 1 base and J dropped 2 bases, with 11 bases sitting between them. This CDR3 spans 15 amino acids. Alloreactive TCRbeta sequences came from sequencing proliferating CFSE-low cells in the MLR. The sequencing sample was made of CD4+ T cells from cultured PBMCs. The TCR sequence derives from a human patient who received a liver transplant. The T cells may come from the graft donor. The gene calls are TRBV7-9 and TRBJ1-1; D is undetermined. CDR3 DNA: TGTGCCAGCAGCTTAGTGGCAGGAGCCAACACTGAAGCTTTCTTT. Amino acids: CASSLVAGANTEAFF.